The clone carrying this T cell receptor beta chain was recorded only once. Assay: immunoSEQ multiplex PCR; the TCRdb copy retains only in-frame clones and omits some. The data contain around 170,000 clones, about four fifths of them singletons. This sample stems from a study of blood T cell repertoires in COVID-19. The TCR originated in a man aged 18-30 years with active or convalescent COVID-19. The sample taken for sequencing was peripheral blood.

For the CDR3, the DNA is TGTGCCAGCAGCATAGGATGGACAGGGAGCGGCTACGAGCAGTACTTC. Its protein is CASSIGWTGSGYEQYF. The chain is built from TRBV11-2 and TRBJ2-7, with 8 bases lining up with TRBD1. Trimming cost V 5 bases and J 3 bases; bases outside gene matches: 12. Germline V CDR1 and CDR2: SGHAT, FQNNGV. The CDR3 has 16 amino acids.